The rows below give T cell receptor beta chains drawn from one sample of a study of blood T cell repertoires in COVID-19. Assay used: immunoSEQ multiplex PCR; TCRdb lists only in-frame clones, some missing. The data show some 70,000 clones, with around 81% seen just once and approximately 20% held by the top ten. Specimen: peripheral blood. Receptors originate from a woman aged 65 to 85 with acute or convalescent COVID-19. Each CDR3 is given with its conserved first and last residue. D genes are given only for firm matches. Part of the rows lack a size; the others show once, few, many or a class for expanded clones.

V	J	D	size	DNA	CDR3
TRBV7-9	TRBJ2-4	NA	NA	TGTGCCAGCAGCCTGGGGCAGGGTGGCATTCAGTACTTC	CASSLGQGGIQYF
TRBV19	TRBJ1-5	TRBD1	NA	TGTGCCAGTAACCCAGCGGGTAGGGGGCGTCAGCCCCAGCATTTT	CASNPAGRGRQPQHF
TRBV4-2	TRBJ1-2	TRBD1	NA	TGTGCCAGCAGTCCCGGACAGGGAGGGTATGGCTACACCTTC	CASSPGQGGYGYTF
TRBV9	TRBJ2-1	TRBD2	NA	TGTGCCAGCAGCGTAGTGCCTAGCGGGAGGAATGAGCAGTTCTTC	CASSVVPSGRNEQFF
TRBV5-1	TRBJ1-4	TRBD1	NA	TGCGCCAGCAGCAAGACAGGGTTGGCTAATGAAAAACTGTTTTTT	CASSKTGLANEKLFF
TRBV27	TRBJ2-1	NA	NA	TGTGCCAGCAGTCAATTCTATCAGGGCAATGAGCAGTTCTTC	CASSQFYQGNEQFF
TRBV10-1	TRBJ2-4	NA	NA	TGCGCCAGCAGCATCGGCGCCCTGAATAGCCAGGGGGGCAAAAACATTCAGTACTTC	CASSIGALNSQGGKNIQYF
TRBV18	TRBJ1-4	NA	NA	TGTGCCAGCTCATTCTTCCGGGTGGAAGTTGAAAAACTGTTTTTT	CASSFFRVEVEKLFF
TRBV7-9	TRBJ1-6	NA	few	TGTGCCAGCAGCTCTGGTCTCTCGGTGGATTCACCCCTCCACTTT	CASSSGLSVDSPLHF
TRBV19	TRBJ1-4	TRBD1	NA	TGTGCCAGTAGCTTAGACAGGGTCAATAATGAAAAACTGTTTTTT	CASSLDRVNNEKLFF
TRBV19	TRBJ2-7	TRBD2	NA	TGTGCCAGTAGTTCCAGGACTAGCGGGAGTTACGAGCAGTACTTC	CASSSRTSGSYEQYF
TRBV10-1	TRBJ2-1	TRBD2	NA	TGCGCCAGCAGCAATAGCGGCGGGAGGGTAATCTATGAGCAGTTCTTC	CASSNSGGRVIYEQFF
TRBV5-1	TRBJ2-3	TRBD2	NA	TGCGCCAGCAGCCCGGGACTAGCGGGAGTGACAGATACGCAGTATTTT	CASSPGLAGVTDTQYF
TRBV30	TRBJ1-1	NA	NA	TGTGCCTGGAGTGTCACAGGGTTTTCTGAAGCTTTCTTT	CAWSVTGFSEAFF
TRBV28	TRBJ2-7	NA	NA	TGTGCCAGCAGTTTGACGGGGGAGCAGTACTTC	CASSLTGEQYF
TRBV7-8	TRBJ1-1	TRBD1	NA	TGTGCCAGCAGCCCGAGACAGGGGGCGAACACTGAAGCTTTCTTT	CASSPRQGANTEAFF
TRBV5-1	TRBJ1-1	NA	NA	TGCGCCAGCCACTACAGTGGGAGTGACACTGAAGCTTTCTTT	CASHYSGSDTEAFF
TRBV30	TRBJ2-1	TRBD2	NA	TGTGCCTGGGGCTACGGGAGGGCCACTGAGCAGTTCTTC	CAWGYGRATEQFF
TRBV3-1/TRBV3-2	TRBJ1-3	TRBD1	NA	TGTGCCAGCAGCCAAGACCTCTGGACAGGCTCTGGAAACACCATATATTTT	CASSQDLWTGSGNTIYF
TRBV5-1	TRBJ2-7	NA	NA	TGCGCCAGCAGCTTCTCGACAGCTTACGAGCAGTACTTC	CASSFSTAYEQYF
TRBV6-5	TRBJ2-1	TRBD1	NA	TGTGCCAGCAGTTTAGGACAGGGGAGGAGGGATGAGCAGTTCTTC	CASSLGQGRRDEQFF
TRBV28	TRBJ1-2	NA	NA	TGTGCCAGCAGCTTCGGGGGGGCCCTGGGTGGCTACACCTTC	CASSFGGALGGYTF
TRBV7-9	TRBJ1-5	NA	few	TGTGCCAGCAGCGTAGGTGGGGCACATCAGCCCCAGCATTTT	CASSVGGAHQPQHF
TRBV6-2/TRBV6-3	TRBJ1-2	TRBD1	few	TGTGCCAGCAGTTACCCAACAGGGGCCTATGGCTACACCTTC	CASSYPTGAYGYTF
TRBV18	TRBJ2-1	TRBD1	NA	TGTGCCAGCTCACAAACAGGGGACTCCTACAATGAGCAGTTCTTC	CASSQTGDSYNEQFF
TRBV28	TRBJ1-2	TRBD1	once	TGTGCCAGCACCTTAGTAGGACAGGGGTTCTATGGCTACACCTTC	CASTLVGQGFYGYTF
TRBV7-9	TRBJ2-2	TRBD1	NA	TGTGCCAGCAGACCAATTGACAGGGTCCTAGCTAACACCGGGGAGCTGTTTTTT	CASRPIDRVLANTGELFF
TRBV7-9	TRBJ2-5	TRBD1	NA	TGTGCCAGCAGCTTAGGGGGACAGGGCCGATCCCGTGAGACCCAGTACTTC	CASSLGGQGRSRETQYF
TRBV5-1	TRBJ1-6	NA	NA	TGCGCCCGCAGCGGGGGGGGCCCGGGGGATTCACCCCTCCACTTT	CARSGGGPGDSPLHF
TRBV4-2	TRBJ2-1	TRBD2	NA	TGTGCCAGCAGCCAAGACCTAGCGGGAAAGCAGTTCTTC	CASSQDLAGKQFF
TRBV9	TRBJ2-3	NA	once	TGTGCCAGCAGCCCCCCCTCTACAGATACGCAGTATTTT	CASSPPSTDTQYF
TRBV6-6	TRBJ1-5	NA	NA	TGTGCCAGCAGTCAACAGGCAAATCAGCCCCAGCATTTT	CASSQQANQPQHF
TRBV19	TRBJ2-3	TRBD1	NA	TGTGCCAGCCGCAGGACAGGGGGCCCAGATACGCAGTATTTT	CASRRTGGPDTQYF
TRBV3-1/TRBV3-2	TRBJ2-5	NA	NA	TGTGCCAGCAGCCAGCAAACAGATACCGTTACCCAGTACTTC	CASSQQTDTVTQYF
TRBV12-5	TRBJ1-2	NA	NA	TGTGCTAGTGGTCCCGACGAGGGTGGCTACACCTTC	CASGPDEGGYTF
TRBV21-1	TRBJ1-6	NA	NA	TGTGCCAGCAGCAAAGCAATGAGGAGGGGCGTCCTCTATAATTCACCCCTCCACTTT	CASSKAMRRGVLYNSPLHF
TRBV25-1	TRBJ2-1	NA	NA	TGTGCCAGCAGTGAGTCTAGGGCTGGGGCTTACAATGAGCAGTTCTTC	CASSESRAGAYNEQFF
TRBV7-9	TRBJ1-1	NA	NA	TGTGCCAGCAGCATCGGGATGAACACTGAAGCTTTCTTT	CASSIGMNTEAFF
TRBV11-2	TRBJ2-7	NA	NA	TGTGCCAGCAGCTTAGATCTAGCGATTAGGGAGCAGTACTTC	CASSLDLAIREQYF
TRBV10-1	TRBJ1-4	NA	NA	TGCGCCAGCAGTGAGGGGAGGGTTTATGAAAAACTGTTTTTT	CASSEGRVYEKLFF
TRBV27	TRBJ1-6	TRBD1	NA	TGTGCCAGCACCACAGGGGGCTTAAATTCACCCCTCCACTTT	CASTTGGLNSPLHF
TRBV28	TRBJ2-7	NA	NA	TGTGCCAGCAACCCCGGAGGGCGGTGGTACGAGCAGTACTTC	CASNPGGRWYEQYF
TRBV9	TRBJ1-6	TRBD1	NA	TGTGCCAGCAGCGCTCGGGACAGAAATTCACCCCTCCACTTT	CASSARDRNSPLHF
TRBV5-1	TRBJ2-7	NA	NA	TGCGCCAGCAGCCGCCAGGGAGGCGAGCAGTACTTC	CASSRQGGEQYF
TRBV2	TRBJ1-1	TRBD1	NA	TGTGCCAGCAGTGACGTAGGACAGGTTGAAGCTTTCTTT	CASSDVGQVEAFF
TRBV5-6	TRBJ1-2	TRBD1	NA	TGTGCCAGCAGGTGGACAGGGTCCTATGGCTACACCTTC	CASRWTGSYGYTF
TRBV19	TRBJ2-1	TRBD2	NA	TGTGCCAGTAAATCTAGCGGGAGGGTCTTTAATGAGCAGTTCTTC	CASKSSGRVFNEQFF
TRBV27	TRBJ2-5	TRBD2	few	TGTGCCAGCAGTGCGGGGGTAGGAGGGTTAGAGACCCAGTACTTC	CASSAGVGGLETQYF
TRBV27	TRBJ2-7	NA	NA	TGTGCCAGCAGTCCCCGTTACAGTATTCCGTACTTC	CASSPRYSIPYF